This entry describes one T cell receptor (beta chain). V shed 2 bases, J shed 6 bases, and the junction held 13 bases outside the gene matches. The CDR3 extends over 17 amino acids. Germline assignment: CDR1 SGHTS and CDR2 YDEGEE. The data belong to a study of blood T cell repertoires in COVID-19. Per the original data handling: The authors estimated nucleated cell counts from reference gene primer amplification. The data were produced by immunoSEQ multiplex PCR, yet TCRdb's version contains in-frame clones alone and is incomplete. V and J calls and clone size are those listed in that table; D and trimming were worked out from the DNA. The sample carries 250,000 or so clones, around 88% recorded once.

The sample was peripheral blood. The receptor's source is an elderly man with acute or convalescent COVID-19. The chain carries TRBV5-8 and TRBJ2-2, with TRBD1 matching 7 bases. CDR3 sequence (DNA): TGTGCCAGCAGCTTTTCGGGCAGGGGCGACAGGGCCGGGGAGCTGTTTTTT. It translates to CASSFSGRGDRAGELFF.